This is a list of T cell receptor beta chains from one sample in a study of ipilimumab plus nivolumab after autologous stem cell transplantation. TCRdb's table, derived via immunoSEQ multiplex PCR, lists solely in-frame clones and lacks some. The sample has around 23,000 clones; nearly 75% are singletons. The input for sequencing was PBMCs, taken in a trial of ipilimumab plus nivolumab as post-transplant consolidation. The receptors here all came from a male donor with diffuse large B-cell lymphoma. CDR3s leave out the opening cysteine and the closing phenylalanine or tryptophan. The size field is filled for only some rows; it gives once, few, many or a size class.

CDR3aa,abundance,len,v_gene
ASSSRSGGTYGYT,NA,13,TRBV5-6
ASSVGEDYGYT,few,11,TRBV9
ASSLFPPQGNQPQH,many,14,TRBV27
ASSRGGSGYGYT,NA,12,TRBV7-2
ASSFNSGGPYNEQF,NA,14,TRBV5-4
ASSLEAGVGETQY,NA,13,TRBV7-6
ASSPQLQGWGYT,NA,12,TRBV18
ASSAFISYEQY,NA,11,TRBV6-1
ASSRRGVEAEAF,once,12,TRBV5-6
ASSIGTGENEQY,NA,12,TRBV19
ASSLMGGSADTQY,NA,13,TRBV5-1
ASSPTEGEQF,NA,10,TRBV9
ASSVKGQERTGELF,NA,14,TRBV9
SVRDTLSYEQY,once,11,TRBV29-1
ASSRSGRGNNEQF,few,13,TRBV18
ASRRGETQY,NA,9,TRBV5-1
ASSYRDRGDGYT,NA,12,TRBV5-7
ASSLGLAGGDNEQF,NA,14,TRBV7-7
ASSLQGADTQY,once,11,TRBV11-3
ASSSNMGGELF,NA,11,TRBV7-3
ASSQEQAKTEAF,NA,12,TRBV14
ASSLAVGRAPGELF,NA,14,TRBV5-1
ASRLEGDEQF,NA,10,TRBV5-1
AWSPTGDYGYT,NA,11,TRBV30
ASSRIGTGIRDTQY,NA,14,TRBV4-1
ASSPFGTSGYNEQF,NA,14,TRBV19
ASSDSYGLAGDTGELF,NA,16,TRBV6-4
ASSAAGEMANVLT,NA,13,TRBV10-1
ASSLSQRTETQY,NA,12,TRBV7-7
ASSPKGYRDSYGYT,NA,14,TRBV7-6
ASSATGGLYGYT,NA,12,TRBV9
ASSPLLAGDDNEQF,NA,14,TRBV7-6
ASGLAGGPGEQF,NA,12,TRBV2
ASRDGMIYEQY,few,11,TRBV28
AWRETSGVPHEQY,NA,13,TRBV30
ASSTTGWNTIY,NA,11,TRBV7-2
ASSYPGDGDTEAF,NA,13,TRBV6-6
SVVTSGGETQY,NA,11,TRBV29-1
ASKTGTYGYT,NA,10,TRBV6-9
ASGPERGHEQY,NA,11,TRBV10-3
ASSERGEQY,NA,9,TRBV2
ASSVDGNGGSTDTQY,NA,15,TRBV9
ASTLAGGNTGELF,NA,13,TRBV6-1
ASSLAGNSYEQY,NA,12,TRBV7-9
ASSLGASHPTWGEQY,NA,15,TRBV11-2
ASSIRRSGAETQY,NA,13,TRBV19
ASSLAPLAGEQF,NA,12,TRBV5-6
ASSLDPAGSSTDTQY,NA,15,TRBV7-9
ASSQQGDEQF,NA,10,TRBV14
ASSGTSGRDEQF,NA,12,TRBV2
ASSIVPGKNNEQF,NA,13,TRBV19
ASSFLAGGQETQY,NA,13,TRBV7-2
ASSMTYEQY,medium-sized,9,TRBV13
ASSQGFRVGEKLF,NA,13,TRBV4-1
ASSPPEVGSSYNEQF,few,15,TRBV5-1
ATTRGGVDSPLH,few,12,TRBV6-5
AIAQGNGNGYT,NA,11,TRBV10-3
ASSAGQGEKLF,NA,11,TRBV7-8